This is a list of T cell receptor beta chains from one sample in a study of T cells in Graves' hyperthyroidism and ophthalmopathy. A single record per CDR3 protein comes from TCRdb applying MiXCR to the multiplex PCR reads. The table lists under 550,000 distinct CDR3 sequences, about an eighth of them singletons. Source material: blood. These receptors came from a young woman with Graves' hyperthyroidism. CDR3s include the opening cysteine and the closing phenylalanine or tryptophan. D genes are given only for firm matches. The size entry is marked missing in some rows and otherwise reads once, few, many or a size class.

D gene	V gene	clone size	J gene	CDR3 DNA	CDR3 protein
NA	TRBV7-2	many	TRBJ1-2	TGTGCCAGCAGCTTAGATAAGATAGGTGGCTACACCTTC	CASSLDKIGGYTF
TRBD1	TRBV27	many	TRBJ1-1	TGTGCCAGCAGTTTAACAGGGGGCGGTAACACTGAAGCTTTCTTT	CASSLTGGGNTEAFF
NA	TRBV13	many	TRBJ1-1	TGTGCCAGCAGCTTCGGACAGACCCTCTCGAGGAACACTGAAGCTTTCTTT	CASSFGQTLSRNTEAFF
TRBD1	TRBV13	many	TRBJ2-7	TGTGCCAGCAGCTGGACAGGGGGGTACGAGCAGTACTTC	CASSWTGGYEQYF
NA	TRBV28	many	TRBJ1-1	TGTGCCAGCGGTGGGGTACGAGCGAACACTGAAGCTTTCTTT	CASGGVRANTEAFF
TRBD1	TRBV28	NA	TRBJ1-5	TGTGCCAGCACCATCATGGGACAGGGGGCGGAGGAGCCCCAGCATTTT	CASTIMGQGAEEPQHF
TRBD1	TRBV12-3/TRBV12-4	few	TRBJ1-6	TGTGCCTGCAGCGGGACAGGGATCTATTCACCCCTCCACTTT	CACSGTGIYSPLHF
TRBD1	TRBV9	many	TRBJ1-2	TGTGCCAGCAGCGCAGGGGACAGGGTGAGCTATGGCTACACCTTC	CASSAGDRVSYGYTF
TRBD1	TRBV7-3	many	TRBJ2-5	TGTGCCAGCAGCTCCCACAGGGGGTCGAAGACCCAGTACTTC	CASSSHRGSKTQYF
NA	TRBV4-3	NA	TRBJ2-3	TGCGCCAGCAGCCCAGGGTTGACAGATACGCAGTATTTT	CASSPGLTDTQYF
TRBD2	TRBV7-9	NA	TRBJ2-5	TGTGCCAGCAGCTTAGATAAAACGGGACTAGCGGGAGAGACCCAGTACTTC	CASSLDKTGLAGETQYF
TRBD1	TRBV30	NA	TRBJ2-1	TGTGCCTACACAGGGGGCAATGAGCAGTTCTTC	CAYTGGNEQFF
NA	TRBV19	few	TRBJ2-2	TGTGCCAGTATTCGTCCAGGGATTGATACCGGGGAGCTGTTTTTT	CASIRPGIDTGELFF
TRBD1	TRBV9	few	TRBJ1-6	TGTGCCAGCAGCGACACAGGGGGGGATTCACCCCTCCACTTT	CASSDTGGDSPLHF
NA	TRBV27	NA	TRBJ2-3	TGTGCCAGCAGTTCACGACTAAAGGATACGCAGTATTTT	CASSSRLKDTQYF
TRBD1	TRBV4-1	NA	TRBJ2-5	TGCGCCAGCAGCCAAGTTCGAGCCGACAGGGGGCGAGAGACCCAGTACTTC	CASSQVRADRGRETQYF
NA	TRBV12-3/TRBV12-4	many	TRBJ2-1	TGTGCCAGCAGATACACTAGCGAAAGGGGGAATGAGCAGTTCTTC	CASRYTSERGNEQFF
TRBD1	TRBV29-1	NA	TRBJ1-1	TGCAGCGGACAGGGGGATTTTCCCCACACTGAAGCTTTCTTT	CSGQGDFPHTEAFF
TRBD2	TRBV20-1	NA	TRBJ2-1	TGCAGTGCCAGTGGCGGGAGGGTATACAATGAGCAGTTCTTC	CSASGGRVYNEQFF
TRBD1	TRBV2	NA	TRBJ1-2	TGTGCCAGCAGTGAATCCGGGACAGACTACTATGGCTACACCTTC	CASSESGTDYYGYTF
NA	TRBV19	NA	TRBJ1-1	TGTGCCAGTAGTATACCCCCAGGCTCTGAAGCTTTCTTT	CASSIPPGSEAFF
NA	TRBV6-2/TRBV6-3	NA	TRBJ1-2	TGTGCCAGCAGTTACCCTATCTTGAAGACACCTACTATCTATGGCTACACCTTC	CASSYPILKTPTIYGYTF
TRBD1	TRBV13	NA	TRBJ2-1	TGTGCCAGCAGCTTGGGGGCCGGGACAGGGGTCAATGAGCAGTTCTTC	CASSLGAGTGVNEQFF
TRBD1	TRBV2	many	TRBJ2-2	TGTGCCAGCAGGGGACAGGTTAACACCGGGGAGCTGTTTTTT	CASRGQVNTGELFF
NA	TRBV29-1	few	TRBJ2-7	TGCAGCGTTAACGACAGTCCCTACGAGCAGTACTTC	CSVNDSPYEQYF
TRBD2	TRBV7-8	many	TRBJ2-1	TGTGCCACCTCTAGCGGCTCCTACAATGAGCAGTTCTTC	CATSSGSYNEQFF
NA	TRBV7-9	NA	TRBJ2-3	TGTGCCAGCAGCTTAGGGGGGGGTAGCGGGACAGTCACAGATACGCAGTATTTT	CASSLGGGSGTVTDTQYF
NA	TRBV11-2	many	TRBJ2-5	TGTGCCAGCAGCACCGCCATGGGGGGTTGGGAGACCCAGTACTTC	CASSTAMGGWETQYF
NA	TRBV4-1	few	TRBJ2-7	TGCGCCAGCAGCCTAACTGCAGGGTCCTACGAGCAGTACTTC	CASSLTAGSYEQYF
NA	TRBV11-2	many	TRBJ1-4	TGTGCCAGCAGCTTAGAGAGGGGGAATAATGAAAAACTGTTTTTT	CASSLERGNNEKLFF
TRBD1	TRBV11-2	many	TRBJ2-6	TGTGCCAGCAGCACAGACAGGGCTGGGGCCAACGTCCTGACTTTC	CASSTDRAGANVLTF
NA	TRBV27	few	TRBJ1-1	TGTGCCAGCAGTTTATGGGCAGGAGGGGGTAGTGCTTTCTTT	CASSLWAGGGSAFF
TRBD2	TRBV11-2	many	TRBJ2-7	TGTGCCAGCAGCGGCCAGCGGGGAACCTACGAGCAGTACTTC	CASSGQRGTYEQYF
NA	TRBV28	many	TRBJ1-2	TGTGCCAGCAGAAGGTTTCAGACCTATGGCTACACCTTC	CASRRFQTYGYTF
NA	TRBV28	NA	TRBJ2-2	TGTGCCAGCAGTTCTGTTCTAAAATTCGGGGAGCTGTTTTTT	CASSSVLKFGELFF
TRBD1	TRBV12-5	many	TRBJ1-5	TGTGCTAGTGGTCCAACAGGGGGCAATCAGCCCCAGCATTTT	CASGPTGGNQPQHF
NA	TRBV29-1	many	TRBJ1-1	TGCAGCGTTGAACTCAGGACTCGCACTGAAGCTTTCTTT	CSVELRTRTEAFF
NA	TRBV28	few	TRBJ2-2	TGTACAACCCGGGACGGTAGCATCGGGGAGCTGTTTTTT	CTTRDGSIGELFF
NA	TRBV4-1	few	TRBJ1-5	TGCGCCAGCAGCCAAGATAGGATGAATCAGCCCCAGCATTTT	CASSQDRMNQPQHF
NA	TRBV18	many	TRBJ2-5	TGTGCCAGCTCACCAGGGGACCAAGAGACCCAGTACTTC	CASSPGDQETQYF
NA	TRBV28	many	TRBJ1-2	TGTGCCAGCAGTGGATACACGCGGGGGTTGAACTATGGCTACACCTTC	CASSGYTRGLNYGYTF
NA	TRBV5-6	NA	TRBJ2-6	TGTGCCAGCAGCTTTCAAGGATCTGGGGCCAACGTCCTGGCTTTC	CASSFQGSGANVLAF
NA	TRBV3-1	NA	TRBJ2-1	TGTGCCGGCAGCGAAGAGTACAATGAGCAGTTCTTC	CAGSEEYNEQFF
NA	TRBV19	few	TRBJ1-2	TGTGCCAGTAGTATAGGGCAGGGGATCCATGGCTACACCTTC	CASSIGQGIHGYTF
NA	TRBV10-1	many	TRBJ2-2	TGCGCCAGCAGTGAAGGAAGGGACACCGGGGAGCTGTTTTTT	CASSEGRDTGELFF
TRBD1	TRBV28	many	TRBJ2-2	TGTGCCAGCACCCGACAGGGAGCGAACACCGGGGAGCTGTTTTTT	CASTRQGANTGELFF